Listed below are T cell receptor beta chains from one sample, sequenced in a study of long-term antiretroviral therapy in people with HIV. Using immunoSEQ multiplex PCR, the repertoire was profiled, and TCRdb retains in-frame clones only, with some absent. Of about 21,000 clones in the sample, more than 75% were seen once. Sample: unsorted PBMCs, taken 0.2 years before starting antiretroviral therapy. These receptors were obtained from a man between 18 and 29 years old with HIV. Both conserved end residues are part of each CDR3. Each record gives: V gene, J gene, CDR3 protein.

>TRBV7-9|TRBJ1-2
CASSLGDGDYYTF
>TRBV5-1|TRBJ1-1
CASSPFRGETLNTEAFF
>TRBV6-1|TRBJ1-2
CASSEVGGGNGYTF
>TRBV7-9|TRBJ2-5
CASSPATETQYF
>TRBV7-9|TRBJ2-5
CASSGGQGPDRETQYF
>TRBV4-2|TRBJ1-3
CASSQEHLVRGNTIYF
>TRBV12-5|TRBJ2-5
CASGAGQGNQETQYF
>TRBV11-2|TRBJ1-2
CASMSQWGGLGGYTF
>TRBV27|TRBJ2-3
CASSLSSGSTDTQYF
>TRBV6-1|TRBJ1-1
CASRVGGGTEAFF
>TRBV18|TRBJ2-1
CASSSRTSGSDEQFF
>TRBV10-3|TRBJ2-7
CAISQGVYEQYF
>TRBV29-1|TRBJ2-1
CSVGSGIRDEQFF
>TRBV7-9|TRBJ1-2
CASSAPGPGYGYTF
>TRBV6-6|TRBJ1-4
CASTRARRSTNEKLFF
>TRBV2|TRBJ1-1
CASSQSENTEAFF
>TRBV23-1|TRBJ1-5
CASSQYPSGPNVNQPQHF
>TRBV4-3|TRBJ2-7
CASSHQTGVEQYF
>TRBV4-3|TRBJ2-1
CASRSGPSGRGDNEQFF
>TRBV4-3|TRBJ1-1
CASSPHTGTPTEAFF
>TRBV9|TRBJ2-1
CASSVAGQSYNEQFF
>TRBV28|TRBJ2-3
CASIRQGGDTQYF
>TRBV19|TRBJ2-1
CASIPSEQFF
>TRBV27|TRBJ2-2
CASSLSAFRLANTGELFF
>TRBV5-5|TRBJ2-1
CASSLEQDLSSYNEQFF
>TRBV6-1|TRBJ2-2
CASSVGATGELFF
>TRBV19|TRBJ1-1
CATTPGTGGTEAFF
>TRBV7-9|TRBJ2-3
CATLAGDTQYF
>TRBV4-3|TRBJ2-1
CASSQDGQGDYNEQFF
>TRBV27|TRBJ2-1
CASSLSGVSSYNEQFF
>TRBV4-1|TRBJ1-2
CASSQDQGTGVHYGYTF
>TRBV5-4|TRBJ2-1
CASTPSSRRETFF
>TRBV6-6|TRBJ2-1
CASSSPGHLTDEQFF
>TRBV4-1|TRBJ2-3
CASSPTPGQGTDTQYF
>TRBV4-2|TRBJ1-4
CASSQDGAGGNEKLFF
>TRBV5-5|TRBJ1-2
CASSFRQANSRAVGYTF
>TRBV6-5|TRBJ1-1
CASGPVNTEAFF
>TRBV25-1|TRBJ2-2
CASSEGTGELFF
>TRBV4-2|TRBJ2-5
CASSRRASHLKETQYF
>TRBV11-3|TRBJ2-5
CASSLDGTKETQYF
>TRBV19|TRBJ1-1
CASIPKGGRVRTEAFF
>TRBV6-5|TRBJ2-1
CASRHRANEQFF
>TRBV6-6|TRBJ1-5
CASSYSHQPQHF
>TRBV6-5|TRBJ2-7
CASSSRISYEQYF
>TRBV4-1|TRBJ1-1
CASSQVASTMNTEAFF